The next 23 T cell receptor beta chains were all read from a single sample in a study of blood T cell repertoires in COVID-19. Assay: immunoSEQ multiplex PCR; the TCRdb copy retains only in-frame clones and omits some. The sample holds around 300,000 clones, approximately 90% seen once. Sequencing used PBMCs or T cells enriched from blood (not recorded which). The receptor source for this set is a woman aged 40 to 50 who had recovered from COVID-19.

The V gene is TRBV5-4, the J gene TRBJ1-6; D is possibly TRBD1 (5 bases). Deletions cut 1 base from V and 9 bases from J, with 11 bases between. This CDR3 comprises 14 residues. Germline V gives CDR1 SGHNT, CDR2 YYREEE (reference sequence). CDR3 region: CASSLQGISSPLHF. The CDR3 DNA reads as TGTGCCAGCAGCTTGCAGGGTATCAGTTCACCCCTCCACTTT. The complete variable domain, with remaining parts taken from reference TRBV5-4 and TRBJ1-6, reads ETGVTQSPTHLIKTRGQQVTLRCSSQSGHNTVSWYQQALGQGPQFIFQYYREEENGRGNFPPRFSGLQFPNYSSELNVNALELDDSALYLCASSLQGISSPLHFGNGTRLTVT.

The chain is built from TRBV7-9 and TRBJ2-7, with TRBD1 matching over 9 bases. Germline CDR1 and CDR2: SEHNR and FQNEAQ (reference sequence). V trimming: 5 bases; J trimming: 6 bases; junction bases outside the gene matches: 8. There are 14 residues in the CDR3. The CDR3: CASSNGQGQGEQYF. CDR3 in DNA: TGTGCCAGCAGCAACGGACAGGGGCAGGGCGAGCAGTACTTC.

CDR3 sequence: CASSQGLGLEEKLFF. As DNA, the CDR3 is TGCGCCAGCAGCCAGGGATTAGGGCTTGAGGAAAAACTGTTTTTT. J is TRBJ1-4 and V is TRBV5-1; D perhaps matches TRBD1 (5 bases). The CDR3 spans 15 residues. The ends were cut back, 4 bases at V and 8 bases at J, with 18 bases in the middle. The V gene's germline CDR1 is SGHRS and CDR2 YFSETQ.

The chain joins TRBV5-1 to TRBJ2-7; D may be TRBD2 (6 bases). The V gene lost 6 bases and the J gene lost 7 bases, with 17 bases spanning the gap. The CDR3 runs 13 residues. Per the germline V gene, CDR1 is SGHRS and CDR2 is YFSETQ. The CDR3 reads CASIPRGEREQYF. The CDR3 region has the DNA TGCGCCAGCATCCCGCGCGGGGAGCGTGAGCAGTACTTC.

This chain connects TRBV10-3 to TRBJ2-5; D not certain. The germline V gene encodes CDR1 ENHRY and CDR2 SYGVKD. This CDR3 comprises 17 residues. Trimming stripped 2 bases from V and 9 bases from J, with 25 bases between. CDR3 sequence: CAISEGGNPQALMAQYF. As DNA, the CDR3 is TGTGCCATCAGTGAGGGTGGCAATCCCCAGGCCCTCATGGCCCAGTACTTC.

CDR3 in DNA: TGTGCCAGCAGCTTAGCGCCAGGGCTTATCTATGGCTACACCTTC. This sequence encodes CASSLAPGLIYGYTF. The chain recombines TRBV7-2 with TRBJ1-2; a weak D match, TRBD1 (5 bases). This CDR3 contains 15 residues. The germline V gene encodes CDR1 SGHTA and CDR2 FQGNSA. Trimming took 0 bases from V and 4 from J, leaving 12 bases between them.

The gene calls are TRBV7-8 and TRBJ2-6; D might be TRBD1 (6 bases). The germline CDR1 and CDR2 sequences are SGHVS and FQNEAQ. There are 17 residues in the CDR3. Deletions cut 7 bases from V and 0 bases from J, with 16 bases between. CDR3 bases: TGTGCCAGCACGGAAGGACAGCTCGTCTCTGGGGCCAACGTCCTGACTTTC. Protein: CASTEGQLVSGANVLTF.

This chain joins TRBV5-4 and TRBJ2-7, with 7 bases fitting TRBD1. The CDR3 length is 13 residues. Germline loops: CDR1 SGHNT, CDR2 YYREEE (reference sequence). After removal of 2 bases from V and 6 bases from J, the junction contained 5 bases not matched to a gene. CDR3 amino acids: CASSFRQGREQYF. The DNA for the CDR3 is TGTGCCAGCAGCTTCCGACAGGGTCGCGAGCAGTACTTC.

The rearrangement joins TRBV6-4 to TRBJ2-5; 11 bases are a match to TRBD1. There are 18 residues in the CDR3. The germline gives CDR1 MRHNA, CDR2 SNTAGT. Unmatched junction bases numbered 12, after V lost 2 bases and J lost 4 bases. CDR3 protein: CASSDRFRRDRGRETQYF. The DNA for the CDR3 is TGTGCCAGCAGTGACCGCTTTCGACGGGACAGGGGGAGAGAGACCCAGTACTTC.

This CDR3 is CASSRLAGGPHEQYF. The CDR3 coding sequence is TGTGCCAGCAGCCGACTAGCGGGAGGGCCACACGAGCAGTACTTC. The chain recombines TRBV11-2 with TRBJ2-7, with TRBD2 matching 14 bases. Losses at the gene ends were 5 bases for V and 5 bases for J; bases not matched to a gene: 5. The CDR3 length is 15 residues. Looked up from germline, CDR1 is SGHAT and CDR2 is FQNNGV. The whole variable domain, remainder taken from reference TRBV11-2 and TRBJ2-7, is EAGVAQSPRYKIIEKRQSVAFWCNPISGHATLYWYQQILGQGPKLLIQFQNNGVVDDSQLPKDRFSAERLKGVDSTLKIQPAKLEDSAVYLCASSRLAGGPHEQYFGPGTRLTVT.

This clone was observed once. The genes are TRBV3-1 (or the pseudogene TRBV3-2) and TRBJ1-2, with D tentatively TRBD1 (6 bases). Looked up from germline, CDR1 is LGHDT and CDR2 is YNNKEL (reference sequence). CDR3 length: 14 residues. Trimming pared 1 base from V and 7 bases from J, leaving 13 bases between. The CDR3 spells CASSQVGGARGYTF. CDR3 nucleotides: TGTGCCAGCAGCCAAGTGGGGGGGGCGCGTGGCTACACCTTC.

V and J are TRBV19 and TRBJ2-3; no clear D gene. V was trimmed by 5 bases and J by 3 bases, leaving 18 bases between them. The CDR3 covers 16 residues. CDR1 is LNHDA, CDR2 SQIVND, per germline (reference sequence). The DNA of the CDR3 is TGTGCCAGTAGTCCCATACGAGCCTACCGTACAGATACGCAGTATTTT. Protein: CASSPIRAYRTDTQYF.

V is TRBV19 and J is TRBJ2-7; 9 bases fit TRBD1. V lost 8 bases, J lost 2 bases, and 13 bases stayed unmatched. The CDR3 has 16 amino acids. CDR1 is LNHDA, CDR2 SQIVND, per germline (reference sequence). CDR3 in DNA: TGTGCCAGTTCGGACAGGGGCGCAAGGAGGACCTACGAGCAGTACTTC. Translation: CASSDRGARRTYEQYF.

This clone was found once. For the CDR3, the DNA is TGTGCCAGCAGCTGGAACAGGCTTAAAAACATTCAGTACTTC. It is translated as CASSWNRLKNIQYF. V usage is TRBV5-4 and J usage is TRBJ2-4; D is possibly TRBD1 (5 bases). This CDR3 spans 14 amino acids. CDR1 is SGHNT, CDR2 YYREEE, per germline (reference sequence). The V end lost 3 bases, the J end lost 4 bases, and 11 bases lay between the germline ends.

The V call is TRBV28, the J call TRBJ1-2, with D tentatively TRBD1 (6 bases). Germline lookup yields CDR1 MDHEN and CDR2 SYDVKM. CDR3 length: 14 residues. Trimming removed 2 bases at V and 5 bases at J, with 12 bases between. CDR3 region: CASSLGQSQYGYTF. In nucleotides, the CDR3 is TGTGCCAGCAGTTTAGGACAGAGTCAATATGGCTACACCTTC.

The chain carries TRBV4-1 and TRBJ1-5; no clear D. The CDR3 covers 14 residues. Trimming removed 4 bases from V and 6 bases from J, with 13 bases in between. The germline V gene has CDR1 MGHRA and CDR2 YSYEKL. CDR3 amino acids: CASSPTLGSQPQHF. CDR3 sequence (DNA): TGCGCCAGCAGCCCTACCCTCGGGAGTCAGCCCCAGCATTTT.

The chain uses TRBV6-1 and TRBJ1-5; maybe TRBD1 (6 bases). V dropped 2 bases and J dropped 1 base, with 12 bases sitting between them. The CDR3 runs to 16 residues. Looked up from germline, CDR1 is MNHNS and CDR2 is SASEGT. CDR3 sequence: CASSERGGGSNQPQHF. CDR3 nucleotide sequence: TGTGCCAGCAGTGAAAGGGGCGGGGGCAGCAATCAGCCCCAGCATTTT.

The chain is built from TRBV7-2 and TRBJ2-1; D not certain. The V and J ends lost 1 base and 10 bases respectively, with 8 bases between them. Germline CDR1 reads SGHTA; CDR2 reads FQGNSA. The CDR3 consists of 12 residues. Here the CDR3 reads CASSLGASEQFF. CDR3 sequence (DNA): TGTGCCAGCAGCTTAGGGGCAAGCGAGCAGTTCTTC.

J is TRBJ2-1 and V is TRBV11-3, with 13 bases matching TRBD2. CDR1 is SGHNT and CDR2 is YENEEA in the germline V gene. This CDR3 has 16 amino acids. V lost 5 bases to trimming and J lost 7 bases; unmatched junction nucleotides: 8. As DNA, the CDR3 is TGTGCCAGCAGCGCAAGGACTAGCGGGAGTGGGAATGAGCAGTTCTTC. It encodes CASSARTSGSGNEQFF.

The chain recombines TRBV7-2 with TRBJ2-7; 15 bases fit TRBD2. V lost 5 bases, J lost 5 bases, and 7 bases stayed unmatched. The germline CDR1 and CDR2 sequences are SGHTA and FQGNSA. This CDR3 contains 16 residues. DNA of the CDR3: TGTGCCAGCAGCCCGGGACTAGCGGGAGGTTCCAACGAGCAGTACTTC. Translated: CASSPGLAGGSNEQYF.

The V gene is TRBV19, the J gene TRBJ1-4, with D maybe TRBD1 (5 bases). CDR1 is LNHDA and CDR2 is SQIVND in the germline V gene (reference sequence). The V and J ends lost 9 bases and 2 bases respectively, with 13 bases between them. CDR3 length: 14 amino acids. The CDR3 loop is CASLGGVTNEKLFF. DNA of the CDR3: TGTGCCAGCCTGGGAGGGGTGACTAATGAAAAACTGTTTTTT.

This chain links TRBV3-1 (or the pseudogene TRBV3-2) with TRBJ2-7, with a possible D match to TRBD2 (5 bases). Trimming removed 1 base from V and 3 bases from J, with 16 bases in between. Germline loops: CDR1 LGHDT, CDR2 YNNKEL (reference sequence). This CDR3 region has 16 residues. The CDR3 coding sequence is TGTGCCAGCAGCCAAGGCCCTCACTACGGGGTCTACGAGCAGTACTTC. It is translated as CASSQGPHYGVYEQYF.

V gene TRBV7-2 combines with J gene TRBJ1-2; D gene ambiguous. V lost 4 bases to trimming and J lost 1 base, with 4 bases between them. In germline, CDR1 is SGHTA, CDR2 FQGNSA. The CDR3 totals 12 residues. The CDR3 DNA sequence: TGTGCCAGCAGCTCAAATAACTATGGCTACACCTTC. Its protein is CASSSNNYGYTF.